The rows below give T cell receptor beta chains drawn from one sample of a study of tumor-infiltrating lymphocytes in oesophageal squamous cell carcinoma. TCRdb independently ran MiXCR on the PCR reads; one entry per CDR3 protein. The sample yields 15,000 to 20,000 distinct CDR3 sequences, approximately 39% seen once. Material: normal esophageal tissue next to the tumor. These receptors were taken from a female donor with esophageal squamous cell carcinoma. Each CDR3 is given with its conserved first and last residue. The order of the fields is J gene, D gene, clone size, V gene, CDR3 protein, CDR3 DNA. D genes are given only for firm matches. Not all rows give a size; the values are once, few, many and, for expanded clones, a class.

J: TRBJ1-1; D: NA; size: medium-sized; V: TRBV11-2; CDR3: CASSLRSGMNTEAFF; DNA: TGTGCCAGCAGCTTACGATCAGGGATGAACACTGAAGCTTTCTTT
J: TRBJ1-3; D: NA; size: NA; V: TRBV5-1; CDR3: CASSEGTSSGNTIYF; DNA: TGCGCCAGCAGCGAGGGGACAAGCTCTGGAAACACCATATATTTT
J: TRBJ2-3; D: TRBD1; size: many; V: TRBV6-1; CDR3: CASSPSADRGSYTQYF; DNA: TGTGCCAGCAGCCCCTCGGCGGACAGGGGGTCATATACGCAGTATTTT
J: TRBJ2-7; D: TRBD1; size: once; V: TRBV28; CDR3: CASNPPGTGYSYEQYF; DNA: TGTGCCAGCAACCCCCCCGGGACAGGCTACTCCTACGAGCAGTACTTC
J: TRBJ2-1; D: NA; size: once; V: TRBV11-2; CDR3: CASSSTGRGTNEQFF; DNA: TGTGCCAGCAGCTCCACGGGGCGGGGAACCAATGAGCAGTTCTTC
J: TRBJ2-1; D: TRBD2; size: NA; V: TRBV11-2; CDR3: CASSLRDSSGGAVLFF; DNA: TGTGCCAGCAGCTTAAGGGATTCTAGCGGGGGCGCCGTTTTGTTCTTC
J: TRBJ2-1; D: TRBD1; size: once; V: TRBV7-3; CDR3: CASSRGTGGFNEQFF; DNA: TGTGCCAGCTCCCGAGGGACAGGGGGTTTCAATGAGCAGTTCTTC
J: TRBJ2-1; D: NA; size: NA; V: TRBV12-3/TRBV12-4; CDR3: CASSWTPGDNEQFF; DNA: TGTGCCAGCAGTTGGACCCCCGGGGACAATGAGCAGTTCTTC
J: TRBJ2-7; D: TRBD2; size: NA; V: TRBV6-6; CDR3: CASSSTSGWYNEQYF; DNA: TGTGCCAGCAGTTCTACTAGCGGGTGGTACAATGAGCAGTACTTC
J: TRBJ2-7; D: NA; size: NA; V: TRBV7-2; CDR3: CASSSGAYEQYF; DNA: TGTGCCAGCAGCTCAGGCGCCTACGAGCAGTACTTT
J: TRBJ1-3; D: NA; size: many; V: TRBV12-3/TRBV12-4; CDR3: CASSLGTAGNTIYF; DNA: TGTGCCAGCAGTTTAGGAACAGCTGGAAACACCATATATTTT
J: TRBJ1-1; D: TRBD1; size: many; V: TRBV6-1; CDR3: CASSERAGGFLVEAFF; DNA: TGTGCCAGCAGTGAAAGAGCAGGGGGTTTTTTGGTGGAAGCTTTCTTT
J: TRBJ2-7; D: NA; size: many; V: TRBV7-6; CDR3: CASSLESNNEQYF; DNA: TGTGCTAGCAGCTTAGAATCCAACAATGAGCAGTACTTC
J: TRBJ2-1; D: TRBD2; size: NA; V: TRBV7-6; CDR3: CASSRTSGSRNYNEQFF; DNA: TGTGCCAGCAGCCGGACTAGCGGGAGTCGTAACTACAATGAGCAGTTCTTC
J: TRBJ2-1; D: TRBD2; size: NA; V: TRBV10-1; CDR3: CASSPSRGLAGGGNYNEQFF; DNA: TGCGCCAGCAGCCCCTCGCGAGGTCTAGCGGGGGGCGGCAACTACAATGAGCAGTTCTTC
J: TRBJ2-5; D: NA; size: NA; V: TRBV10-3; CDR3: CAIKAPSLGTQYF; DNA: TGTGCCATCAAAGCCCCAAGTTTGGGGACCCAGTACTTC
J: TRBJ2-1; D: TRBD2; size: NA; V: TRBV7-6; CDR3: CASSPSPSGRAINEQFF; DNA: TGTGCCAGCAGCCCTAGCCCTAGCGGGAGGGCCATCAATGAGCAGTTCTTC
J: TRBJ2-2; D: TRBD2; size: NA; V: TRBV6-4; CDR3: CASRTSGRAKGTGELFF; DNA: TGTGCCAGCAGGACTAGCGGGAGGGCCAAGGGCACCGGGGAGCTGTTTTTT
J: TRBJ2-7; D: NA; size: many; V: TRBV19; CDR3: CASSIPGGYEQYF; DNA: TGTGCCAGTAGTATACCTGGGGGGTACGAGCAGTACTTC
J: TRBJ2-1; D: NA; size: NA; V: TRBV12-3/TRBV12-4; CDR3: CASSRKNEHCF; DNA: TGTGCCAGCAGTCGCAAGAATGAGCACTGCTTC
J: TRBJ2-3; D: TRBD2; size: many; V: TRBV7-9; CDR3: CASSLGLAGARTDTQYF; DNA: TGTGCCAGCAGCCTCGGACTAGCGGGAGCTAGGACAGATACGCAGTATTTT
J: TRBJ2-4; D: TRBD2; size: NA; V: TRBV10-3; CDR3: CAISKTSDLDNEQYF; DNA: TGTGCCATCAGCAAGACTAGCGATTTAGACAATGAGCAGTACTTC
J: TRBJ2-7; D: NA; size: many; V: TRBV2; CDR3: CASMQGHRDVGEQYF; DNA: TGTGCCAGCATGCAGGGACACCGAGATGTTGGCGAGCAGTACTTC
J: TRBJ2-1; D: TRBD2; size: NA; V: TRBV12-3/TRBV12-4; CDR3: CASSSQRGATYNEQFF; DNA: TGTGCCAGCAGTTCACAGCGGGGGGCGACCTACAATGAGCAGTTCTTC
J: TRBJ2-7; D: TRBD2; size: few; V: TRBV12-3/TRBV12-4; CDR3: CASSKNSGYEQYF; DNA: TGTGCCAGCAGTAAGAATAGCGGGTACGAGCAGTACTTC
J: TRBJ2-5; D: NA; size: NA; V: TRBV11-2; CDR3: CASSLRLQETQYF; DNA: TGTGCCAGCAGCTTACGACTACAAGAGACCCAGTACTTC
J: TRBJ2-1; D: NA; size: many; V: TRBV19; CDR3: CASSMYRTSNEQFF; DNA: TGTGCCAGTAGTATGTACAGGACCTCCAATGAGCAGTTCTTC
J: TRBJ2-5; D: NA; size: NA; V: TRBV7-2; CDR3: CASGPRSGYF; DNA: TGTGCCAGCGGACCGAGAAGCGGGTACTTC
J: TRBJ2-5; D: TRBD1; size: NA; V: TRBV6-5; CDR3: CASSYSILGTGALQLGNEQYF; DNA: TGTGCCAGCAGTTACTCGATACTAGGGACAGGGGCTCTACAGTTGGGCAATGAGCAGTACTTC
J: TRBJ2-3; D: NA; size: many; V: TRBV4-2; CDR3: CASSQDQQRTQYF; DNA: TGTGCCAGCAGCCAAGATCAACAGCGAACGCAGTATTTT